Here is one T cell receptor beta chain with its context. Antigen unknown. The source of the sample is a study of T cell responses to AZD1222 COVID-19 vaccine. General study points: Most donors were white British, females outnumbered males, and clonal diversity was possibly underestimated.

Repertoires were generated with immunoSEQ multiplex PCR, while TCRdb's copy carries only in-frame clones and drops some. The sample holds approximately 120,000 clones; roughly 91% are singletons and the top ten take 25% to 30%. The CDR3 consists of 14 residues. The chain carries TRBV21-1 and TRBJ1-1; the DNA was not compared with TRBD1, the D call given in the table. TRBV21-1 represents a pseudogene. Specimen: peripheral blood, collected on day 0 of AZD1222 vaccination. The TCR was taken from an adult in good health. The CDR3 sequence: CASSKGQGCTEAFF. CDR3 in DNA: TGTGCCAGCAGCAAAGGTCAGGGTTGCACTGAAGCTTTCTTT.